The 17 T cell receptor beta chains listed next were all sequenced from one sample in a study of CD8+CD57+ T cells in acquired aplastic anemia. The authors sequenced patients whose flow cytometry had shown CD8+CD57+ cell expansion. Genomic DNA was employed as the template in profiling TCR beta VDJ and CDR3. One entry per CDR3 protein results from TCRdb running MiXCR on the reads. The table has 250,000 or so distinct CDR3 sequences, roughly half seen once; the top ten hold 7.8%. The sequencing input was sorted CD4+, CD8+, or CD8+CD57+ T cells (not recorded which) from PBMCs. The receptors here all came from a human donor with aplastic anemia.

Comments on this clonotype: This may come from a read error, since a much larger clone is one base off. V and J are TRBV10-3 and TRBJ2-1; the D gene is possibly TRBD1 (5 bases). The CDR3 runs to 13 residues. Trimming left V 5 bases short and J 8 bases short, with 13 bases between. Germline V CDR1 and CDR2: ENHRY, SYGVKD. Here the CDR3 DNA reads TGTGCCATCAGTCCCAGGGTCGGCGATGAGCAGTTCTTC. This encodes CAISPRVGDEQFF.

Of note for this clonotype: Possible read error: a much larger clone is one base away. The rearrangement links TRBV11-3 to TRBJ2-1; 9 bases are a match to TRBD2. Germline V CDR1 and CDR2: SGHNT, YENEEA. V was pared by 4 bases and J by 10 bases, with 14 bases of the junction left unmatched. This CDR3 region has 16 residues. The CDR3 here is CASSSGTSRSIGEQFF. For the CDR3, the DNA is TGTGCCAGCAGCTCCGGGACTAGCAGGAGCATAGGCGAGCAGTTCTTC.

This clonotype was seen repeatedly, ten times or more. This chain uses TRBV29-1 with TRBJ2-3; 7 bases align to TRBD1. The CDR3 covers 12 residues. Trimming took 4 bases from V and 5 from J; bases not matched to a gene: 3. Germline values: CDR1 SQVTM, CDR2 ANQGSEA. The CDR3 DNA sequence: TGCAGCGTTGTTCACAGGGGAGATACGCAGTATTTT. It specifies CSVVHRGDTQYF.

This clonotype has more than one count but fewer than ten. A clone one base away is much larger, so this may be a read error. The chain couples TRBV9 to TRBJ1-4, with a tentative D call TRBD1 (6 bases). Trimming removed 4 bases at V and 7 bases at J, with 17 bases between. The CDR3 contains 15 residues. Germline CDR1 reads SGDLS; CDR2 reads YYNGEE. Here the CDR3 DNA reads TGTGCCAGCAGCCTTGAGGGGGGTTCTAGTGAAAAACTGTTTTTT. Amino acid sequence: CASSLEGGSSEKLFF.

This clonotype came up many times. V is TRBV7-9 and J is TRBJ2-7; the D gene is possibly TRBD1 (5 bases). The length of the CDR3 is 12 residues. V lost 8 bases, J lost 3 bases, and 11 bases lay in between. In germline, CDR1 is SEHNR, CDR2 FQNEAQ (reference sequence). The CDR3: CASGDQGYEQYF. CDR3 nucleotides: TGTGCCAGCGGAGACCAGGGCTACGAGCAGTACTTC.

The chain combines TRBV19 with TRBJ1-2; 7 bases line up with TRBD1. V shed 3 bases, J shed 4 bases, and the junction held 2 bases outside the gene matches. The CDR3 extends over 13 amino acids. Germline V gives CDR1 LNHDA, CDR2 SQIVND (reference sequence). The CDR3 is CASSIAGGYGYTF. Here the CDR3 DNA reads TGTGCCAGTAGTATTGCAGGGGGCTATGGCTACACCTTC.

Comments on this clonotype: Compared with germline, one end of the junction differs, possibly owing to a read error. J is TRBJ2-1 and V is TRBV11-2, with a possible D match to TRBD1 (5 bases). The length of the CDR3 is 13 residues. Per germline, CDR1 SGHAT and CDR2 FQNNGV. The CDR3 here is CASSLGDYNELFF. The CDR3 DNA reads as TGTGCCAGCAGTTTAGGGGATTACAATGAGCTGTTCTTC.

The chain combines TRBV14 with TRBJ1-2; the D gene is possibly TRBD1 (5 bases). This CDR3 has 15 amino acids. Germline CDR1 is SGHDN and CDR2 is FVKESK. Trimming stripped 0 bases from V and 3 bases from J, with 11 bases between. This chain's CDR3 is CASSQEAGGYYGYTF. CDR3 in DNA: TGTGCCAGCAGCCAAGAGGCGGGGGGTTACTATGGCTACACCTTC.

This clonotype has just a few counts. A much larger clone lies a single base off, so this may be a read error. The genes are TRBV6-5 and TRBJ1-2, with D unresolved. In germline, CDR1 is MNHEY, CDR2 SVGAGI. Trimming removed 5 bases at V and 4 bases at J, with 17 bases between. The length of the CDR3 is 15 residues. CDR3 amino acids: CASSEAPNGGYGYTF. The DNA of the CDR3 is TGTGCCAGCAGTGAAGCCCCGAACGGTGGCTATGGCTACACCTTC.

This clonotype showed up just a few times. The V and J genes are TRBV7-9 and TRBJ2-2; the D gene is possibly TRBD1 (6 bases). The length of the CDR3 is 15 residues. Germline V gives CDR1 SEHNR, CDR2 FQNEAQ (reference sequence). The V end was cut by 6 bases, the J end by 2 bases, with 13 bases between. CDR3 coding DNA: TGTGCCAGCAGTGTTGGGACACACAACACCGGGGAGCTGTTTTTT. Residues: CASSVGTHNTGELFF.

J is TRBJ1-1 and V is TRBV20-1; no clear D. The CDR3 spans 13 residues. V gave up 1 base and J gave up 0 bases, with 6 bases separating them. Germline V gives CDR1 DFQATT, CDR2 SNEGSKA (reference sequence). The DNA for the CDR3 is TGCAGTGCTAGAGTGGGCGTGAACACTGAAGCTTTCTTT. As protein: CSARVGVNTEAFF.

The table lists this clonotype with many counts. The J gene is TRBJ2-7, the V gene TRBV20-1, with 8 nucleotides matching TRBD1. The CDR3 is 14 amino acids. The germline V gene encodes CDR1 DFQATT and CDR2 SNEGSKA (reference sequence). Germline trimming cut 6 bases from V and 0 bases from J; bases unmatched to any gene: 7. The CDR3 region is CSAHGTGDSYEQYF. The CDR3 DNA sequence: TGCAGTGCCCACGGGACAGGAGACTCCTACGAGCAGTACTTC.

This clonotype was observed at least ten times. The rearrangement links TRBV5-6 to TRBJ1-2, with D perhaps matching TRBD1 (5 bases). Germline CDR1 is SGHDT and CDR2 is YYEEEE. Trimming took 0 bases from V and 3 from J, leaving 12 bases between them. This CDR3 contains 15 residues. The CDR3 sequence is CASSLGSGQHYGYTF. CDR3 DNA sequence: TGTGCCAGCAGCTTGGGCTCAGGGCAACACTATGGCTACACCTTC.

The rearrangement uses TRBV2 and TRBJ1-1, with 9 bases identical to TRBD1. This CDR3 is 14 amino acids long. V was clipped by 6 bases and J by 1 base; unmatched bases: 3. Germline V gives CDR1 SNHLY, CDR2 FYNNEI. The DNA of the CDR3 is TGTGCCAGCAGACGGACAGGGGCGAACACTGAAGCTTTCTTT. Residues: CASRRTGANTEAFF.

This clonotype was found many times. V and J are TRBV5-1 and TRBJ1-3; D remains ambiguous. CDR3 size: 15 residues. Trimming pared 0 bases from V and 2 bases from J, leaving 9 bases between. CDR1 is SGHRS and CDR2 is YFSETQ in the germline V gene. CDR3 protein: CASSLEGVTGNTIYF. Here the CDR3 DNA reads TGCGCCAGCAGCTTGGAGGGAGTCACTGGAAACACCATATATTTT.

The CDR3 nucleotides are TGTGCCAGCAGCCAAGGGGACTACTACGAGCAGTACTTC. It yields the protein CASSQGDYYEQYF. The chain employs TRBV4-2 and TRBJ2-7, with 7 positions matching TRBD2. V was clipped by 1 base and J by 3 bases; unmatched bases: 0. The CDR3 has 13 residues. Germline CDR1 LGHNA, CDR2 YNFKEQ.

This chain links TRBV5-5 with TRBJ1-1; D is possibly TRBD1 (6 bases). The CDR3 runs 15 residues. Trimming left V 1 base short and J 5 bases short, with 15 bases between. Germline values: CDR1 SGHKS, CDR2 YYEKEE (reference sequence). The CDR3: CASSLLDRLATEAFF. CDR3 DNA sequence: TGTGCCAGCAGCTTGTTGGACAGACTCGCTACTGAAGCTTTCTTT.